A single T cell receptor beta chain is shown here with its context. Its antigen is not yet known. Sequence at one end of the junction differs from germline and may be a read error. This record belongs to a study of tumor and adjacent non-tumor tissue in lung cancer (dated by TCRdb to between 2017 and 2018). Study-level background: By cancer type, the cohort comprised some 13 adenocarcinoma patients, 2 squamous cell carcinoma patients and 1 small cell lung cancer patient. Among the approximately 15 patients, ages ranged from roughly 30 to 85 years, roughly 10 were men and 5 were women, and disease was TNM stage I to III. TCRbeta CDR3 sequencing was performed on 25 to 35 paired specimens, with one tumor sample and one normal lung sample collected per patient. In total, sequencing yielded over 95 million productive TCRbeta reads, which works out to an average of approximately 4.1 million reads per sample. The study compared bulk TCRbeta repertoires from lung tumor tissue and matched distant non-tumor lung tissue of around 14 lung cancer patients.

Via the germline V gene, CDR1 is MGHRA and CDR2 YSYEKL. From the cysteine up to the phenylalanine, the CDR3 has a length of 20 residues. The CDR3 DNA has 60 bases and is translated from base 1. Results the study describes overall, beyond this receptor: Peripheral blood was not sequenced, so blood TCRbeta repertoires in these lung cancer patients were not examined. The sequencing platform is not named in the methods, and unique molecular identifiers are not mentioned. Only 15 or so patients were included in the cohort, and the need for larger samples and more detailed clinical data was noted by the authors. TCR diversity was significantly higher in younger patients, and higher tumor TCR diversity was associated with shorter overall and disease-free survival. Tumor tissue showed significantly higher TCR diversity (inverse Simpson) than normal lung tissue, at around 450 vs 150 (P = 0.0075, Mann-Whitney U test). A significantly larger cumulative share of the repertoire was made up by the top 100 clones in normal lung than in tumor tissue.

Receptors were amplified or captured by multiplex PCR. TCRdb records Illumina HiSeq 2500 as the sequencer. TCRbeta libraries were built by three rounds of nested PCR using primers (Table S4), following protocols modified from ARM-PCR. PCR products of 200-500 bp were gel-excised and purified with the QIAquick gel extraction kit before sequencing. Per the original workflow: Reads were cleaned using Trimmomatic, were merged into complete CDR3 sequences using FLASH, and were assigned to V(D)J germline segments using MiTCR. VDJtools was used to compute clonal diversity as the inverse Simpson's index. In-frame sequences without a premature stop codon were defined as productive reads. Clones were called with MiXCR by TCRdb after fastp trimmed the public reads at Q25, and only in-frame beta chains were retained. Rows with one shared CDR3 protein collapse into an entry with the most common genes and DNA. TCRdb assigned the V and J calls; the authors' analysis was not used. In this sample the table shows roughly 48,000 distinct CDR3 sequences, roughly two thirds of which occur a single time. The biggest ten clones account for 30% of the sample.

RNA was extracted from bulk unsorted tissue and checked for quality with a NanoDrop ND-1000 and an Agilent 2100. The normal lung samples consisted of distant non-tumor tissue collected more than 3 cm from the tumor edge. The donors were newly diagnosed lung cancer patients admitted for thoracic surgery in China from August to November 2014 who had not received prior chemotherapy. The study excluded patients who had received radiotherapy or chemotherapy before or who had another cancer at the same time. Surgical tissue pieces of roughly 1-2 cm3 were preserved in RNAlater solution and were kept at -80 degrees C until use.

The sequence came from a woman between 70 and 85 years old with non-small cell lung cancer. The sample consisted of distant non-tumor lung tissue. Recombination connected TRBV4-1 to TRBJ2-5, and 10 bases in between align with TRBD2. DNA sequence: TGTGCCAGCAGCCAAGGGAGAGGCCTAGCGGGAGATGTTGGCCAAGAGACCCAGTACTTC. Translation gives CASSQGRGLAGDVGQETQYF.